This T cell receptor (beta chain) came from a study of Ad26.COV2.S vaccination and SARS-CoV-2 variants. Background on the study: Intramuscular Ad26.COV2.S doses were given once or twice, 56 days apart.

The treatment was: approximately 18 received Ad26.COV2.S at low or high dose, single or two shots; about five received placebo; per-sample allocation not given. Collection of the samples took place on day 63 after the first injection of vaccine or placebo. Some clones are missing from TCRdb's copy, which holds only in-frame ones; the method was immunoSEQ multiplex PCR. In the table there are more than 300,000 clones, 80% to 90% of which are singletons. The CDR3 sequence is 15 residues long. CDR1 and CDR2 from the germline V gene are SGHRS and YFSETQ. V lost 4 bases and J lost 1, with 14 bases in between.

J is TRBJ1-1 and V is TRBV5-1; tentative D call: TRBD1 (5 bases). The source is a person between 18 and 65 years old who received the Ad26.COV2.S COVID-19 vaccine or a placebo. The starting material was peripheral blood, obtained in a trial of Ad26.COV2.S vaccine versus placebo. Here the CDR3 DNA reads TGCGCCAGCAGCCCCGGACACCTGGAGAACACTGAAGCTTTCTTT. Translating gives CASSPGHLENTEAFF.